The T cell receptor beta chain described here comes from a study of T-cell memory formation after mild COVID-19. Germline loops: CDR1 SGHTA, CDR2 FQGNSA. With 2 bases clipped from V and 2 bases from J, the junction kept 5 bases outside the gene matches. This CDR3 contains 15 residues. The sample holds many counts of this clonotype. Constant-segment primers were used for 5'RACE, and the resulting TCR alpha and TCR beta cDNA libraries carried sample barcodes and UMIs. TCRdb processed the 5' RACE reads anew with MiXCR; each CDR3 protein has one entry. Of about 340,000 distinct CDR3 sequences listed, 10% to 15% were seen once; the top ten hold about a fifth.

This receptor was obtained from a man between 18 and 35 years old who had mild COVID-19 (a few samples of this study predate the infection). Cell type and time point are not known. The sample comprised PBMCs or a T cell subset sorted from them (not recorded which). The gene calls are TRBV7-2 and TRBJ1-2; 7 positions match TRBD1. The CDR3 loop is CASSLSSTGNYGYTF. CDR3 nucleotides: TGTGCCAGCAGCTTATCCTCGACAGGGAACTATGGCTACACCTTC.